A single sample gave rise to the 22 T cell receptor beta chains below, sequenced in a study of T-cell memory formation after mild COVID-19 (dated by TCRdb to 2020 to 2022). The library was prepared using 5' RACE. TCRdb names Illumina NovaSeq 6000 as the instrument used. TCRdb redid the processing of the public reads, applying fastp at Q25 and MiXCR, and retained in-frame beta chains. Each CDR3 protein gets just one entry, which takes the most common genes and DNA from the rows behind it. The sample table contains around 300,000 distinct CDR3 sequences; only one count was recorded for 14% of them. The ten largest clonotypes hold around 20% of the sample. The sample consisted of PBMCs or a T cell subset sorted from them (not recorded which). All receptors come from a man between 18 and 29 years old who had mild COVID-19 (a few samples of this study predate the infection). The sample titles of this study are shuffled in the database, so cell type and time point are left out; the donor was told from shared clones.

This clonotype has just a few counts. V is TRBV19 and J is TRBJ2-3; 7 nucleotides match TRBD1. The CDR3 runs 15 residues. Germline V CDR1 and CDR2: LNHDA, SQIVND (reference sequence). Unmatched junction bases numbered 3, after V lost 3 bases and J lost 0 bases. CDR3 coding DNA: TGTGCCAGTAGTATGTGGACAGGAAGCACAGATACGCAGTATTTT. Its protein is CASSMWTGSTDTQYF.

This clonotype was detected many times. This chain joins TRBV12-3 or TRBV12-4 and TRBJ2-7, with D perhaps matching TRBD1 or TRBD2 (5 bases each). Trimming cost V 6 bases and J 1 base, with 10 bases left between them. This CDR3 is built from 13 residues. The CDR3 sequence: CASSRDRSYEQYF. The CDR3 coding sequence is TGTGCCAGCAGCCGGGACCGATCCTACGAGCAGTACTTC.

This clonotype was picked up a small number of times. The chain recombines TRBV4-1 with TRBJ1-1; D not resolved. Trimming cost V 5 bases and J 1 base, with 14 bases left between them. Germline loops: CDR1 MGHRA, CDR2 YSYEKL. This CDR3 region has 15 residues. The CDR3 sequence: CASSVGPLQNTEAFF. Written as DNA, the CDR3 is TGCGCCAGCAGCGTAGGGCCGTTACAGAACACTGAAGCTTTCTTT.

The chain joins TRBV6-5 to TRBJ2-2; D remains unclear. Germline lookup yields CDR1 MNHEY and CDR2 SVGAGI. The CDR3 is 13 amino acids. The ends were cut back, 4 bases at V and 8 bases at J, with 11 bases in the middle. DNA of the CDR3: TGTGCCAGCAGTTTACGGTTGGCGGGGGAGCTGTTTTTT. It translates to CASSLRLAGELFF.

This clonotype was detected only a few times. This chain uses TRBV7-9 with TRBJ2-2, with 11 bases lining up with TRBD2. V was clipped by 5 bases and J by 2 bases; unmatched bases: 13. The germline V gene has CDR1 SEHNR and CDR2 FQNEAQ (reference sequence). The CDR3 runs 19 residues. The CDR3: CASSPRRLLAGANTGELFF. DNA for the CDR3: TGTGCCAGCAGCCCACGCCGTCTACTAGCGGGGGCTAACACCGGGGAGCTGTTTTTT.

This chain links TRBV11-2 with TRBJ2-3; TRBD1 matches 7 bases. This CDR3 is 17 amino acids long. V lost 1 base, J lost 4 bases, and 11 bases stayed unmatched. The germline CDR1 and CDR2 sequences are SGHAT and FQNNGV. In DNA, the CDR3 is TGTGCCAGCAGCTTAGGAGATGACAGGGTGGCAGCAGATACGCAGTATTTT. This codes for CASSLGDDRVAADTQYF.

This clonotype was detected only a few times. The V and J genes are TRBV12-3 or TRBV12-4 and TRBJ1-2; 8 bases are a match to TRBD1. The V segment lost 4 bases and the J segment 4 bases; nucleotides outside the gene matches: 5. CDR3 length: 14 residues. The CDR3 DNA sequence: TGTGCCAGCAGTTATGCAGGGGGCGCCTATGGCTACACCTTC. Translating it yields CASSYAGGAYGYTF.

This clonotype has only a few counts. V is TRBV16 and J is TRBJ2-7; possibly TRBD1 for D (7 bases). The V end lost 1 base, the J end lost 2 bases, and 15 bases lay between the germline ends. CDR1 is KGHSY and CDR2 is FQNENV in the germline V gene. The CDR3 contains 16 residues. The CDR3: CASSQYRQGGPYEQYF. CDR3 bases: TGTGCCAGCAGCCAATACCGCCAGGGGGGTCCCTACGAGCAGTACTTC.

This clonotype has just a few counts. The chain links TRBV11-2 to TRBJ2-7; TRBD1 agrees at 11 bases. The J segment lost 3 bases and the V segment lost 7 bases, leaving 8 bases of the junction unmatched. The CDR3 consists of 15 residues. Germline V gene lookup returns CDR1 SGHAT and CDR2 FQNNGV. CDR3 protein: CASTPPGTGGYEQYF. The CDR3 DNA follows: TGTGCCAGCACCCCGCCGGGGACAGGGGGCTACGAGCAGTACTTC.

At least ten counts were recorded for this clonotype. The chain uses TRBV7-3 and TRBJ2-2; no definite D call. The CDR3 sequence is 13 residues long. Trimming pared 4 bases from V and 6 bases from J, leaving 9 bases between. CDR1 SGHTA and CDR2 FQGTGA come from the germline V gene. The CDR3 nucleotides read TGTGCCAGCAGCTCACCCTTGGCCGGGGAGCTGTTTTTT. Its translation: CASSSPLAGELFF.

This clonotype was seen more than once but under ten times. This chain joins TRBV7-2 and TRBJ1-2; no firm D call. CDR3 length: 14 amino acids. Germline CDR1 and CDR2: SGHTA and FQGNSA. V was clipped by 1 base and J by 4 bases, with 10 bases between them. Here the CDR3 reads CASSLGWNSYGYTF. The CDR3 nucleotides read TGTGCCAGCAGCTTAGGATGGAACTCCTATGGCTACACCTTC.

This clonotype has a count of ten or more. The J gene is TRBJ2-7, the V gene TRBV6-2 or TRBV6-3; weak D call: TRBD1 (7 bases). Trimming took 6 bases from V and 5 from J, leaving 14 bases between them. The CDR3 covers 13 residues. Germline values: CDR1 MNHEY, CDR2 SVGEGT. The DNA for the CDR3 is TGTGCCAGCAGAAAATCCAGGGGGGACGAGCAGTACGTC. Residues: CASRKSRGDEQYV.

This clonotype occurred many times. The genes are TRBV5-1 and TRBJ2-5; no clear D. Germline assignment: CDR1 SGHRS and CDR2 YFSETQ. The CDR3 is made up of 14 amino acids. Trimming took off 5 bases at V and 1 base at J, with 12 bases between the two ends. This CDR3 reads CASSGRNIQETQYF. CDR3 nucleotides: TGCGCCAGCAGTGGACGGAACATCCAAGAGACCCAGTACTTC. Based on the CDR3 plus reference TRBV5-1 and TRBJ2-5, the full variable domain is KAGVTQTPRYLIKTRGQQVTLSCSPISGHRSVSWYQQTPGQGLQFLFEYFSETQRNKGNFPGRFSGRQFSNSRSEMNVSTLELGDSALYLCASSGRNIQETQYFGPGTRLLVL.

V is TRBV3-1 and J is TRBJ2-7, with TRBD2 identical over 8 bases. The CDR3 consists of 14 residues. The V gene's germline CDR1 is LGHDT and CDR2 YNNKEL (reference sequence). V shed 4 bases, J shed 4 bases, and the junction held 6 bases outside the gene matches. This CDR3 is CASSLGTRSYEQYV. The CDR3 nucleotides read TGTGCCAGCAGCCTGGGGACTAGATCTTACGAGCAGTACGTC.

This clonotype was found many times. CDR3 amino acids: CASSLAYGGAYNEQFF. CDR3 bases: TGCGCCAGCAGCTTGGCTTATGGGGGCGCCTACAATGAGCAGTTCTTC. This chain joins TRBV5-1 and TRBJ2-1; TRBD1 might be the D (6 bases). CDR3 size: 16 residues. Per the germline V gene, CDR1 is SGHRS and CDR2 is YFSETQ. V was trimmed by 0 bases and J by 2 bases, leaving 12 bases between them.

In its sample, this clonotype was seen a few times. The chain joins TRBV6-5 to TRBJ2-2, with D perhaps matching TRBD1 (6 bases). The ends were cut back, 0 bases at V and 5 bases at J, with 10 bases in the middle. The germline gives CDR1 MNHEY, CDR2 SVGAGI. The CDR3 consists of 15 residues. The CDR3 DNA is TGTGCCAGCAGTTACTCACAGGGTTGGACCGGGGAGCTGTTTTTT. It translates to CASSYSQGWTGELFF.

The chain combines TRBV29-1 with TRBJ2-3; D is ambiguous. CDR1 and CDR2 from the germline V gene are SQVTM and ANQGSEA. V lost 5 bases and J 0 bases, leaving 9 bases between the germline ends. The CDR3 consists of 13 residues. CDR3 protein: CSVSPTSTDTQYF. The CDR3, as DNA: TGCAGCGTTAGCCCAACTAGCACAGATACGCAGTATTTT.

The chain links TRBV7-2 to TRBJ2-7; 9 bases are a match to TRBD2. Germline V CDR1 and CDR2: SGHTA, FQGNSA. The CDR3 extends over 15 amino acids. After removal of 8 bases from V and 2 bases from J, the junction contained 10 bases not matched to a gene. The CDR3: CASGQGTSLTYEQYF. The CDR3 DNA follows: TGTGCCAGCGGTCAGGGGACTAGCCTGACCTACGAGCAGTACTTC.

A few counts support this clonotype. The chain combines TRBV5-1 with TRBJ2-7; 9 bases match TRBD1. The CDR3 spans 16 residues. CDR1 is SGHRS, CDR2 YFSETQ, per germline. V lost 4 bases, J lost 3 bases, and 11 bases stayed unmatched. This CDR3 is CASSVPGTGIIYEQYV. Written as DNA, the CDR3 is TGCGCCAGCAGCGTACCAGGGACAGGGATAATCTACGAGCAGTACGTC.

This chain connects TRBV12-3 or TRBV12-4 to TRBJ1-1; D not resolved. The CDR3 totals 12 residues. V was trimmed by 3 bases and J by 2 bases, leaving 4 bases between them. CDR3 sequence (DNA): TGTGCCAGCAGTTTCTACAACACTGAAGCTTTCTTT. This translates into CASSFYNTEAFF.

V and J are TRBV6-2 or TRBV6-3 and TRBJ2-7; 15 bases fit TRBD2. The trim removed 6 bases at V and 4 bases at J, leaving 4 bases unmatched. CDR3 size: 15 residues. Germline V gene sequence: CDR1 MNHEY, CDR2 SVGEGT. CDR3 sequence (DNA): TGTGCCAGCAGGATCGGGACTAGCGGGGGGTACGAGCAGTACTTC. This translates into CASRIGTSGGYEQYF.

This clonotype was seen more than once but under ten times. V and J are TRBV6-2 or TRBV6-3 and TRBJ2-1, with 10 nucleotides matching TRBD2. This CDR3 spans 14 amino acids. V lost 2 bases and J lost 9; bases outside the gene matches: 4. Per the germline V gene, CDR1 is MNHEY and CDR2 is SVGEGT. Here the CDR3 DNA reads TGTGCCAGCAGTTACCGGCTAGCGGGGGTTGAGCAGTTCTTC. Translated, it gives CASSYRLAGVEQFF.